This TCR beta chain was sequenced for a study of T cell responses to AZD1222 COVID-19 vaccine. Study-wide results and caveats: Spike-specific TCR breadth and depth both grew after two AZD1222 doses. Within unmutated variant regions lay the reported targets of nearly half of spike-specific TCRs. Clonal diversity was possibly underestimated, and the donors were mostly white British, with more females.

V lost 4 bases and J lost 1, with 13 bases in between. The CDR3 contains 16 residues. Germline V gene data show CDR1 as LGHNA and CDR2 as YSLEER. Regarding this clone: Its target is unknown.

Method: immunoSEQ multiplex PCR; TCRdb's copy keeps in-frame clones and lacks some. The sample gives more than 150,000 clones, about 90% of which show up once; 1.3% is in the top ten. The V and J genes are TRBV4-3 and TRBJ2-2; a weak D match, TRBD1 (6 bases). Sequences were derived from peripheral blood, sampled 28 days after the second AZD1222 dose. This TCR was recovered from an adult who received the AZD1222 COVID-19 vaccine. CDR3 in DNA: TGCGCCAGCAGCCCCGAGGACAGAATGAACACCGGGGAGCTGTTTTTT. Translated: CASSPEDRMNTGELFF.